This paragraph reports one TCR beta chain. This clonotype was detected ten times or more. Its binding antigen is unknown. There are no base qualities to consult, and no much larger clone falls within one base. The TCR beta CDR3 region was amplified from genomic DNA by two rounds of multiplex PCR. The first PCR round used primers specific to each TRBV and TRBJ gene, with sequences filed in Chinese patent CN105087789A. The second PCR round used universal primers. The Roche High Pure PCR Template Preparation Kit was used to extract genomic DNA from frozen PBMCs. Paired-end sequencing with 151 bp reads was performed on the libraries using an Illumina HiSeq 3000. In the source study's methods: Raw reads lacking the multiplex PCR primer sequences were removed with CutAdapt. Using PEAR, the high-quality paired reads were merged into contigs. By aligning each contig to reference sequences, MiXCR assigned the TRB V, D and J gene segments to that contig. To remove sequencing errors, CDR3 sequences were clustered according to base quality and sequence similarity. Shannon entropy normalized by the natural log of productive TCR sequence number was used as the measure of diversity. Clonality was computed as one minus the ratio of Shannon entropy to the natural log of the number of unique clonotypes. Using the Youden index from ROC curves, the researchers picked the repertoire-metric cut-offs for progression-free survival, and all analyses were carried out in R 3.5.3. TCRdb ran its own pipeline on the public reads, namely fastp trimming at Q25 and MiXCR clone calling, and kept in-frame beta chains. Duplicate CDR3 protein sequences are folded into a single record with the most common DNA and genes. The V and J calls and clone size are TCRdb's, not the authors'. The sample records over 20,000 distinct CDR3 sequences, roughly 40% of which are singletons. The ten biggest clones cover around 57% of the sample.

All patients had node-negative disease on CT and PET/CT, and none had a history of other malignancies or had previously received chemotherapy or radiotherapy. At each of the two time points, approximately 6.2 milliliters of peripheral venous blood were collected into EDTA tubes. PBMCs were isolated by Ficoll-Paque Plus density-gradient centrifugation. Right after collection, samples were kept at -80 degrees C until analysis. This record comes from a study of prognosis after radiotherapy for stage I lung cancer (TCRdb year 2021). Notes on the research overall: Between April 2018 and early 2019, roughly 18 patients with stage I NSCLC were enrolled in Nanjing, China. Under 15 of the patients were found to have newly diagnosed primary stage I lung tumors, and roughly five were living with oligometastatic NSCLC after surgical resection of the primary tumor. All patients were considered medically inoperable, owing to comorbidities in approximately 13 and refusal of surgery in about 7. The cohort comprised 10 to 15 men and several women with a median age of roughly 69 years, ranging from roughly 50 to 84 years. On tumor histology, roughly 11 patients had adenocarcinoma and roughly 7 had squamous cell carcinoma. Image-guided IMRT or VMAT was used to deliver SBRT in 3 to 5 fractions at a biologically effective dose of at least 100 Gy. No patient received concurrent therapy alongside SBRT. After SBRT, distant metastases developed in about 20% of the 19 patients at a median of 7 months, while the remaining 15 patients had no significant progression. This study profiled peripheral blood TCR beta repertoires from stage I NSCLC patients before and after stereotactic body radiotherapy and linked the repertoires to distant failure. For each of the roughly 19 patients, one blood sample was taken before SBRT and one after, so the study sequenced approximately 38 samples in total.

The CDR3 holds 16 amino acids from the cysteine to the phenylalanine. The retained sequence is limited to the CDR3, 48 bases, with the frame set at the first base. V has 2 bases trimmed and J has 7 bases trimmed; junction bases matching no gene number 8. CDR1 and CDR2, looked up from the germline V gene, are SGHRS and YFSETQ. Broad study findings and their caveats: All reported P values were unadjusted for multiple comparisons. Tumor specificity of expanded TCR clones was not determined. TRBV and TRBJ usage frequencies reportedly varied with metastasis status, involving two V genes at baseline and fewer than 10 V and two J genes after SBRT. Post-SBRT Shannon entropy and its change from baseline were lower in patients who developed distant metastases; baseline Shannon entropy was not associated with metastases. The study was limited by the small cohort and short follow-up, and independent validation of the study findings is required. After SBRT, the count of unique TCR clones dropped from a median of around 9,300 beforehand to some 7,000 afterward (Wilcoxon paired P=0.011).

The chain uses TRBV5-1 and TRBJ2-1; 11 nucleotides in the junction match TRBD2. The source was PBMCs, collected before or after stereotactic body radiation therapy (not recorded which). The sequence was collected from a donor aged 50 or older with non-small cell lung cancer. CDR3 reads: CASSLQLAGVKNEQFF. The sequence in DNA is TGCGCCAGCAGCTTACAACTAGCGGGAGTAAAGAATGAGCAGTTCTTC.